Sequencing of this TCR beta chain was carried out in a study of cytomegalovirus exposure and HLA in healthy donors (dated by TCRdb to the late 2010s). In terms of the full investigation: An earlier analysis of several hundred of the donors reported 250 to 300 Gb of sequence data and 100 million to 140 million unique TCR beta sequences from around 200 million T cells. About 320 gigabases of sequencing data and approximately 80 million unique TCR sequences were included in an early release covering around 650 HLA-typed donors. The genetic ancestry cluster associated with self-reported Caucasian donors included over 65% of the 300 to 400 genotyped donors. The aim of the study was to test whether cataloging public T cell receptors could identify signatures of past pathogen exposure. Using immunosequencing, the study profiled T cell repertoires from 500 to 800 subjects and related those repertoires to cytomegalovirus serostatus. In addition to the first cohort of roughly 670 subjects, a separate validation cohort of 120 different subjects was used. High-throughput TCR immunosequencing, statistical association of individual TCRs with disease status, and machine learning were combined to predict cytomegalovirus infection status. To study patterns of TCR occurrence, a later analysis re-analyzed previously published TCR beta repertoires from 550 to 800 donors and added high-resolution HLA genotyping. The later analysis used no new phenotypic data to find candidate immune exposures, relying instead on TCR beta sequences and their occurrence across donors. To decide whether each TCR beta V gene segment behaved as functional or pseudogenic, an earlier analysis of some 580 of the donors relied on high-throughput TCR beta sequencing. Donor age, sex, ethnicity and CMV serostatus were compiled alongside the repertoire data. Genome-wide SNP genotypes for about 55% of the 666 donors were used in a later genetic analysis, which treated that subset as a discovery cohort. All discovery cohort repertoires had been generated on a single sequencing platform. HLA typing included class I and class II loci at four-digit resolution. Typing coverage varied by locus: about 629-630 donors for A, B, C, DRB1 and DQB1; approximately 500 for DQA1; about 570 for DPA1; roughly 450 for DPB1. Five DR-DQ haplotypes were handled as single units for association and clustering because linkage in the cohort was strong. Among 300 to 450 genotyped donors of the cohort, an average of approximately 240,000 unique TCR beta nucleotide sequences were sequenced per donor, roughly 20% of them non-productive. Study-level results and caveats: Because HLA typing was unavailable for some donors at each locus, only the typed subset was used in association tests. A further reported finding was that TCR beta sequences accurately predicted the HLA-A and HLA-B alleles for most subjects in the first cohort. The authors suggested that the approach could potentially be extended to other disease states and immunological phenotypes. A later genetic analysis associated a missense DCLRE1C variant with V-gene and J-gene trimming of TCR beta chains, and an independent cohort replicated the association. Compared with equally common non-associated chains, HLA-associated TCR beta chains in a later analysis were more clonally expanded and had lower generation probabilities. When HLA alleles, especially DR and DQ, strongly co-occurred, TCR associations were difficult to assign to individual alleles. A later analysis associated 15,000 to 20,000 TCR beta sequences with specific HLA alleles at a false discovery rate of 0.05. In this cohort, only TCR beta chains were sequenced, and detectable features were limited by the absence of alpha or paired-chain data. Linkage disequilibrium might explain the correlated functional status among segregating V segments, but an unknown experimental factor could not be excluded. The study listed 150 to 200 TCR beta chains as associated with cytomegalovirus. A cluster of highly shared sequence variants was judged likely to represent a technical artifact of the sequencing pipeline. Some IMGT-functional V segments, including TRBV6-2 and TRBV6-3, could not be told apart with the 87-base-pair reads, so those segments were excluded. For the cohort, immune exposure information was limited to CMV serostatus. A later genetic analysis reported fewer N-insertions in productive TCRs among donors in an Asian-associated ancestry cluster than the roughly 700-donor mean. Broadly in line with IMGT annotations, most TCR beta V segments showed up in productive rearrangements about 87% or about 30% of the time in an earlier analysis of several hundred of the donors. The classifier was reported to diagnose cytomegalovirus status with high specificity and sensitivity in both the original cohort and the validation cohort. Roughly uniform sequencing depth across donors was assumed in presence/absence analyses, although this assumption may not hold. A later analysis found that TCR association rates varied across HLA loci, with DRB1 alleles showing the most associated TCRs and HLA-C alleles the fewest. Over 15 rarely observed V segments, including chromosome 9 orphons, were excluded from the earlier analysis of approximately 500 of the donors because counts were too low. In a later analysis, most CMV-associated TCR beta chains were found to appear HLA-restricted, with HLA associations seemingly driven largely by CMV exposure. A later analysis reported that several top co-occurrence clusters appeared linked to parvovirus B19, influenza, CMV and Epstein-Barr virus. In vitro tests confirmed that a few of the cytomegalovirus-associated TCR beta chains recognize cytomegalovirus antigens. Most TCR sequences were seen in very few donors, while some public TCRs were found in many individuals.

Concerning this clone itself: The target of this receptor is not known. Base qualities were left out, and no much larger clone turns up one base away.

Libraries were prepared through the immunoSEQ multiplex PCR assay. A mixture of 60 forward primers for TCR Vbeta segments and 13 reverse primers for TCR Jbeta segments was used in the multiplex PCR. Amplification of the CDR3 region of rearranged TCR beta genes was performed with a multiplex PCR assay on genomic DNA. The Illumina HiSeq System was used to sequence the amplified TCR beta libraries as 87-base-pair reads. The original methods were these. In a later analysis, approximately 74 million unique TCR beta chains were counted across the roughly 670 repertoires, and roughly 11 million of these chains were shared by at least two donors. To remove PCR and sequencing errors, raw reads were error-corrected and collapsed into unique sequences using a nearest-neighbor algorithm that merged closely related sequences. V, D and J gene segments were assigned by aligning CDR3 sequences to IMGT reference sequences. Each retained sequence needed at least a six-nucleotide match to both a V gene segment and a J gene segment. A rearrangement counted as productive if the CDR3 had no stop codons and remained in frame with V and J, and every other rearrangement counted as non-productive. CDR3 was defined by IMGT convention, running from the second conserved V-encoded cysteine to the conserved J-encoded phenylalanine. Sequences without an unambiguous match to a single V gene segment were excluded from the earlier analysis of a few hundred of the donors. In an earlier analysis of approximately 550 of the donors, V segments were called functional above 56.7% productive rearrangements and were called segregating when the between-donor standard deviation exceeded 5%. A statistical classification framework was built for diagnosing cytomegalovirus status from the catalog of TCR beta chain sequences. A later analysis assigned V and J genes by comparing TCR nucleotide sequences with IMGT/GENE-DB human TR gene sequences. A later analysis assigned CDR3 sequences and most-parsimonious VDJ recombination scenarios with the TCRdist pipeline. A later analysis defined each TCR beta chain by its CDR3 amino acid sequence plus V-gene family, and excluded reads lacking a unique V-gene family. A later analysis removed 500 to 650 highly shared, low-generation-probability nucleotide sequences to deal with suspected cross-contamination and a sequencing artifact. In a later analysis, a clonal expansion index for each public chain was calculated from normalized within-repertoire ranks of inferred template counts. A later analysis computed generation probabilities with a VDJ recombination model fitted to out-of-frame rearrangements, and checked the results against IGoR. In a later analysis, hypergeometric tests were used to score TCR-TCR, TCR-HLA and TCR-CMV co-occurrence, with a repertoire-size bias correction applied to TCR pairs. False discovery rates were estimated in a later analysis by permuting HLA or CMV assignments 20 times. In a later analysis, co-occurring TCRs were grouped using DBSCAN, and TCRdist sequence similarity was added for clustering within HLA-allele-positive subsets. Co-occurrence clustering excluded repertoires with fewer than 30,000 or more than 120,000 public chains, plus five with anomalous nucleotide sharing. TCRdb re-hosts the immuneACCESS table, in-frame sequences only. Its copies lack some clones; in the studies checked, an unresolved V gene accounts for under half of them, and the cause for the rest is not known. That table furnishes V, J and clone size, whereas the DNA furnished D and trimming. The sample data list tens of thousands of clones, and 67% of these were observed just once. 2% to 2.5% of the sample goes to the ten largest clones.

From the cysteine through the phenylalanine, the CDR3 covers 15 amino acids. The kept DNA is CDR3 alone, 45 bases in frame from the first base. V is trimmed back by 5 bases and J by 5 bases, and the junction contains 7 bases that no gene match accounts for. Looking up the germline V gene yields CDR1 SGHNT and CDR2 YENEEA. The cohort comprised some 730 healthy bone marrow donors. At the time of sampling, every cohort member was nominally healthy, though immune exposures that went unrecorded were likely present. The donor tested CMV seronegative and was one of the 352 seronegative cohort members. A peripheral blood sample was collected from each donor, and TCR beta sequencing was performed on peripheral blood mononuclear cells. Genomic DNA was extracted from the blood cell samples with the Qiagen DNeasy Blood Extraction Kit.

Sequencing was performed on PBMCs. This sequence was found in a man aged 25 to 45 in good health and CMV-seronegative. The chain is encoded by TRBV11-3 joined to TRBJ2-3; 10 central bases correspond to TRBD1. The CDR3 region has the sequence CASSLGTGAEDTQYF. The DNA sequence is TGTGCCAGCAGCCTCGGGACAGGGGCGGAAGATACGCAGTATTTT.